This entry lists 16 T cell receptor beta chains sequenced from one sample in a study of identical twins. TCRdb itself ran the 5' RACE reads through MiXCR, one entry per CDR3 protein. The sample records nearly 650,000 distinct CDR3 sequences, just over 7% being singletons. This sample was shared with a second study, whose subject was yellow fever vaccine responses in identical twins.

Sequencing was performed on PBMCs. Receptor source: a woman aged 18-30 years in good health.

The chain employs TRBV11-2 and TRBJ2-1; D possibly matches TRBD1 or TRBD2 (6 bases each). Germline CDR1 SGHAT, CDR2 FQNNGV. CDR3 length: 16 amino acids. The germline V and J ends were trimmed by 1 base and 7 bases, with 17 bases remaining between them. In DNA, the CDR3 is TGTGCCAGCAGCTTAGTGTCGGGGGCCGTGGGTAATGAGCAGTTCTTC. Translation gives CASSLVSGAVGNEQFF.

The sample holds many counts of this clonotype. The V and J genes are TRBV7-7 and TRBJ2-1; D gene uncertain. Germline assignment: CDR1 SSHAT and CDR2 FNYEAQ (reference sequence). The CDR3 is made up of 13 amino acids. The ends were cut back, 5 bases at V and 7 bases at J, with 12 bases in the middle. CDR3 amino acids: CASSPTQLNEQFF. CDR3 nucleotides: TGTGCCAGCAGCCCGACCCAATTGAATGAGCAGTTCTTC. The variable domain in full, with the rest retrieved from reference TRBV7-7 and TRBJ2-1, is GAGVSQSPRYKVTKRGQDVTLRCDPISSHATLYWYQQALGQGPEFLTYFNYEAQPDKSGLPSDRFSAERPEGSISTLTIQRTEQRDSAMYRCASSPTQLNEQFFGPGTRLTVL.

This clonotype was detected only once. This chain uses TRBV20-1 with TRBJ2-7, with a tentative D call TRBD1 (5 bases). The CDR3 runs to 13 residues. V dropped 0 bases and J dropped 2 bases, with 8 bases sitting between them. Germline values: CDR1 DFQATT, CDR2 SNEGSKA (reference sequence). DNA of the CDR3: TGCAGTGCTAGAGATGTAGGGGCCTACGAGCAGTACTTC. It yields the protein CSARDVGAYEQYF.

This clonotype was observed a few times. V usage is TRBV4-2 and J usage is TRBJ2-5, with 16 bases matching TRBD2. Looked up from germline, CDR1 is LGHNA and CDR2 is YNFKEQ. V was pared by 1 base and J by 5 bases, with 10 bases of the junction left unmatched. The length of the CDR3 is 19 residues. This CDR3 is CASSQGRPGTSGRGETQYF. In nucleotides, the CDR3 is TGTGCCAGCAGCCAAGGTCGTCCCGGGACTAGCGGGAGGGGGGAGACCCAGTACTTC.

The chain links TRBV9 to TRBJ2-1; D unclear. The V gene's germline CDR1 is SGDLS and CDR2 YYNGEE. The CDR3 spans 14 residues. The V and J ends lost 0 bases and 4 bases respectively, with 8 bases between them. The CDR3 nucleotides are TGTGCCAGCAGCGTAGCGGCTGGTTACAATGAGCAGTTCTTC. It codes for CASSVAAGYNEQFF.

This clonotype was observed a handful of times. J is TRBJ2-1 and V is TRBV29-1; 9 positions agree with TRBD1. The CDR3 has 17 residues. CDR1 is SQVTM, CDR2 ANQGSEA, per germline. The junction had 15 bases not matched to a gene; V was cut back by 4 bases and J by 5 bases. CDR3: CSVGDRGRERSDNEQFF. In DNA form, the CDR3 reads TGCAGCGTTGGTGACAGGGGGAGGGAGCGGTCCGACAATGAGCAGTTCTTC.

This clonotype was observed at least ten times. The chain links TRBV27 to TRBJ2-3; TRBD2 matches at 13 bases. This CDR3 region has 18 residues. V was clipped by 5 bases and J by 2 bases; unmatched bases: 10. Germline-derived CDR1 and CDR2 are MNHEY and SMNVEV (reference sequence). This CDR3 reads CASSPGLAGVSPTDTQYF. For the CDR3, the DNA is TGTGCCAGCAGTCCCGGACTAGCGGGAGTGAGTCCCACAGATACGCAGTATTTT.

The rearrangement joins TRBV5-1 to TRBJ2-2; 12 nucleotides agree with TRBD2. The junction had 5 bases not matched to a gene; V was cut back by 4 bases and J by 4 bases. The germline gives CDR1 SGHRS, CDR2 YFSETQ. There are 16 residues in the CDR3. CDR3 loop: CASSTLLAGGTGELFF. The CDR3 DNA follows: TGCGCCAGCAGCACCCTACTAGCGGGGGGCACCGGGGAGCTGTTTTTT.

This rearrangement joins TRBV2 to TRBJ2-2; D remains ambiguous. V was clipped by 5 bases and J by 1 base, with 8 bases between them. This CDR3 comprises 14 residues. Germline lookup yields CDR1 SNHLY and CDR2 FYNNEI. In DNA form, the CDR3 reads TGTGCCAGCAGTAAAGAGCAGAACACCGGGGAGCTGTTTTTT. It encodes CASSKEQNTGELFF.

This clonotype was seen a few times. The V gene is TRBV2, the J gene TRBJ2-5; D is undetermined. The CDR3 covers 15 residues. Trimming took 0 bases from V and 4 from J, leaving 12 bases between them. Germline V CDR1 and CDR2: SNHLY, FYNNEI. CDR3 region: CASSEAPLRPETQYF. CDR3 nucleotides: TGTGCCAGCAGTGAAGCCCCTCTAAGGCCAGAGACCCAGTACTTC.

This rearrangement joins TRBV24-1 to TRBJ2-5; D may correspond to TRBD1 or TRBD2 (6 bases each). The length of the CDR3 is 15 residues. V lost 1 base, J lost 5 bases, and 13 bases lay in between. Germline loops: CDR1 KGHDR, CDR2 SFDVKD. CDR3 region: CATSDFYWGAETQYF. The CDR3 DNA sequence: TGTGCCACCAGTGATTTCTATTGGGGGGCGGAGACCCAGTACTTC.

The sample holds many counts of this clonotype. The chain joins TRBV12-3 or TRBV12-4 to TRBJ1-6, with D perhaps TRBD1 (6 bases). V was clipped by 3 bases and J by 10 bases, with 13 bases between them. The CDR3 consists of 14 residues. The CDR3 loop is CASSFTGLDSPLHF. The DNA for the CDR3 is TGTGCCAGCAGTTTCACAGGGTTGGACTCACCCCTCCACTTT.

This clonotype was seen ten or more times. V is TRBV10-1 and J is TRBJ2-5, with 7 nucleotides matching TRBD1. Germline loops: CDR1 WNHNN, CDR2 SYGVQD (reference sequence). CDR3 size: 13 residues. The V gene end was trimmed by 3 bases and the J gene end by 3 bases; junction bases not matched to a gene: 1. CDR3 in amino acids: CASSEDREETQYF. The CDR3 DNA reads as TGCGCCAGCAGTGAAGACAGGGAAGAGACCCAGTACTTC.

This clonotype was observed a few times. The genes are TRBV6-1 and TRBJ1-1, with 8 positions matching TRBD1. Germline trimming cut 1 base from V and 13 bases from J; bases unmatched to any gene: 8. CDR3 size: 13 residues. CDR1 and CDR2 from the germline V gene are MNHNS and SASEGT. The chain's CDR3 is CASSEGGTGVIFF. As DNA, the CDR3 is TGTGCCAGCAGTGAAGGGGGGACAGGCGTTATTTTCTTT.

About this clonotype itself: Its ends do not fully match the called genes, so a read error is possible. The CDR3 sequence: CASRTEPNTEAYF. The CDR3, as DNA: TGTGCCAGCAGGACAGAACCAAACACTGAAGCTTACTTT. This rearrangement joins TRBV12-3 or TRBV12-4 to TRBJ1-1, with D maybe TRBD1 (5 bases). The CDR3 has 13 residues.

This clonotype was counted between two and nine times. The chain links TRBV7-9 to TRBJ1-3, with D possibly matching TRBD1 (5 bases). The CDR3 length is 14 residues. The V end was cut by 8 bases, the J end by 3 bases, with 14 bases between. From germline, CDR1 is SEHNR and CDR2 FQNEAQ (reference sequence). CDR3 bases: TGTGCCAGCGCGCGGACGGGGGGTGGAAACACCATATATTTT. Protein product: CASARTGGGNTIYF.